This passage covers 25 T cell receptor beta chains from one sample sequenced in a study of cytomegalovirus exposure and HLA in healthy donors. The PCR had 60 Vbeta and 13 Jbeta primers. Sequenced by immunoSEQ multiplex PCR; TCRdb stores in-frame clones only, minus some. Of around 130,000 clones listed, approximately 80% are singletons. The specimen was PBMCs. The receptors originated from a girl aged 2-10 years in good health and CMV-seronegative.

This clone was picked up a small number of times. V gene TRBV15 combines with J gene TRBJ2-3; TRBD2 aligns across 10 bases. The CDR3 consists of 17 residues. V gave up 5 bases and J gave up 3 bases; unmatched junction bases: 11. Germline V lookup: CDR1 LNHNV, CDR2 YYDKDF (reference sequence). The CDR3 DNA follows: TGTGCCACCAGCCCCTTAAGGACTAGCGGACCGACAGATACGCAGTATTTT. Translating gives CATSPLRTSGPTDTQYF.

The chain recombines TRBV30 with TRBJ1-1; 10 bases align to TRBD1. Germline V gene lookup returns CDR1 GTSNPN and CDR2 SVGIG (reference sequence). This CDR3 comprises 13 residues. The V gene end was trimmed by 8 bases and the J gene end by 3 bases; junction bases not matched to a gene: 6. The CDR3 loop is CARDRGQDTEAFF. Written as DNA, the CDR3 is TGTGCCCGAGACAGGGGGCAGGACACTGAAGCTTTCTTT.

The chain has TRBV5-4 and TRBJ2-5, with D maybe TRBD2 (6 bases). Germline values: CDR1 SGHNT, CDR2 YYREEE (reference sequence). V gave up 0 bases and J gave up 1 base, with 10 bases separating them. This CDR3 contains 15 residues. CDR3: CASSLGGDLQETQYF. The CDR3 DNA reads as TGTGCCAGCAGCTTGGGGGGGGACCTCCAAGAGACCCAGTACTTC.

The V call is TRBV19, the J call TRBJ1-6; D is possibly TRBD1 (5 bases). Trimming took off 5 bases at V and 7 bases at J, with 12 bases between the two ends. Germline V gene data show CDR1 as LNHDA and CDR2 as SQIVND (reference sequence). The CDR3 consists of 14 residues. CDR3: CASSFRAGNSPLHF. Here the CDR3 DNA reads TGTGCCAGTAGTTTTCGGGCAGGGAATTCACCCCTCCACTTT.

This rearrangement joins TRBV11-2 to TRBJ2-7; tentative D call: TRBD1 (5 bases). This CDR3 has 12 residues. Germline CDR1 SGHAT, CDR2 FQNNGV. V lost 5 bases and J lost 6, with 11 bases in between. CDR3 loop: CASSRSGSEQYF. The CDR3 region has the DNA TGTGCCAGCAGCCGATCAGGGTCCGAGCAGTACTTC.

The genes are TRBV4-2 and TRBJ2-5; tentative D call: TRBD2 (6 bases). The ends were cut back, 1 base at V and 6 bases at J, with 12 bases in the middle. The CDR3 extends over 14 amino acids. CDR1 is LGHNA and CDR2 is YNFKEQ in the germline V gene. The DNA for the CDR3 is TGTGCCAGCAGCCAAGGGGCTAGCGTGCAGACCCAGTACTTC. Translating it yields CASSQGASVQTQYF.

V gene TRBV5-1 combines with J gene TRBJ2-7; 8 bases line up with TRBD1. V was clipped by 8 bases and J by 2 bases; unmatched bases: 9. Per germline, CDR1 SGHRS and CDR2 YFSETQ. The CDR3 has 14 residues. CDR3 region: CASYRGTGAYEQYF. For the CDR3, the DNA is TGCGCCAGTTACCGGGGGACAGGAGCCTACGAGCAGTACTTC.

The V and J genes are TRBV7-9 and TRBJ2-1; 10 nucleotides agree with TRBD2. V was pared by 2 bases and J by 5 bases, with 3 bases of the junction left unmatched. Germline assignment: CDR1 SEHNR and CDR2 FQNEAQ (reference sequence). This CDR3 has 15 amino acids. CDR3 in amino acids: CASSLLAGGDNEQFF. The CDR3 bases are TGTGCCAGCAGCTTATTAGCGGGGGGAGACAATGAGCAGTTCTTC.

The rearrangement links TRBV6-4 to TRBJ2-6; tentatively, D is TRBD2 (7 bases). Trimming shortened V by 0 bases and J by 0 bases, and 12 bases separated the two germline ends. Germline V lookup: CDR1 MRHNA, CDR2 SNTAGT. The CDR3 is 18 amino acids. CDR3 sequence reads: CASSDSTGGGSGANVLTF. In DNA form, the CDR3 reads TGTGCCAGCAGTGACTCGACGGGGGGCGGCTCTGGGGCCAACGTCCTGACTTTC.

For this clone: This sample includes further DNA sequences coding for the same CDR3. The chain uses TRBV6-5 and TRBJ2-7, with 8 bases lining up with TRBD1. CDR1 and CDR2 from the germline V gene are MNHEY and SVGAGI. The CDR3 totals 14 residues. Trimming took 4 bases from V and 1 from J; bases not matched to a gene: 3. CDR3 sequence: CASSSGQGSYEQYF. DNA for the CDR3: TGTGCCAGCAGTTCCGGACAGGGTTCCTACGAGCAGTACTTC.

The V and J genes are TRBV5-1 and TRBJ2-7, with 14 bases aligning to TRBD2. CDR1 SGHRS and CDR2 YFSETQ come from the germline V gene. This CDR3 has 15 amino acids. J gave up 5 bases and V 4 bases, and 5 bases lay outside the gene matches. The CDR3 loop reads CASSLGTSGSHEQYF. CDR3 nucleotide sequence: TGCGCCAGCAGCCTAGGGACTAGCGGGAGCCACGAGCAGTACTTC.

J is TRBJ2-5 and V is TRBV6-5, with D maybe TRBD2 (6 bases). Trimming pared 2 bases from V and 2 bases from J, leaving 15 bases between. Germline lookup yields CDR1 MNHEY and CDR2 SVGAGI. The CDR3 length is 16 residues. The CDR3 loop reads CASSYAAGTAQETQYF. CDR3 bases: TGTGCCAGCAGTTACGCAGCCGGGACTGCACAAGAGACCCAGTACTTC.

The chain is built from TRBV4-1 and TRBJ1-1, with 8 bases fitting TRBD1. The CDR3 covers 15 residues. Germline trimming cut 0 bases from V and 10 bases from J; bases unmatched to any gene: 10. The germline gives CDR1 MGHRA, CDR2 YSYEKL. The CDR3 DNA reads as TGCGCCAGCAGCCAAGAGGGTGCAGGGGGCGCGGGAGCTTTCTTT. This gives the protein CASSQEGAGGAGAFF.

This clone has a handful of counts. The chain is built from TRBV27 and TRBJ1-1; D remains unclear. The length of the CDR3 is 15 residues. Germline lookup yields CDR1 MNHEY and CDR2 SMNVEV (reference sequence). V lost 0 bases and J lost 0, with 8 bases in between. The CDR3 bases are TGTGCCAGCAGTTTATCTAACCAGATGAACACTGAAGCTTTCTTT. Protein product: CASSLSNQMNTEAFF.

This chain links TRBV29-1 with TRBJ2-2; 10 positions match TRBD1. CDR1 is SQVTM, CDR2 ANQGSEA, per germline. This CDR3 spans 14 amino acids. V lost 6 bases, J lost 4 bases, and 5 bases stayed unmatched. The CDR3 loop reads CSVQGQGTTGELFF. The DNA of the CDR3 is TGCAGCGTACAGGGACAGGGGACCACCGGGGAGCTGTTTTTT.

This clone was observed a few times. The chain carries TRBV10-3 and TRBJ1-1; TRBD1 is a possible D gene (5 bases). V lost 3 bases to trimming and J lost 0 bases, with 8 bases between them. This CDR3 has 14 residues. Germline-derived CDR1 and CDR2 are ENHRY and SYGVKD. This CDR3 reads CAISDRAMNTEAFF. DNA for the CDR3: TGTGCCATCAGTGACAGGGCTATGAACACTGAAGCTTTCTTT.

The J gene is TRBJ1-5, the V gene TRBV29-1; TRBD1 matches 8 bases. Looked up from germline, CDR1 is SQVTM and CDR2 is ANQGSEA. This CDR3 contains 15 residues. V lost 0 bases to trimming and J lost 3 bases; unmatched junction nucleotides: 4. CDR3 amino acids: CSVEDRQGYNQPQHF. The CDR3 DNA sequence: TGCAGCGTTGAAGATCGACAGGGGTACAATCAGCCCCAGCATTTT.

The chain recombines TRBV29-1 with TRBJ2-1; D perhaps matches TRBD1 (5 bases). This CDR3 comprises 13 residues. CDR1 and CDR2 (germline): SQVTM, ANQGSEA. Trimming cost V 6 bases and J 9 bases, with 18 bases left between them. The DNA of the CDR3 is TGCAGCGTACCTTGGGGCGGACAAGCTGAGCAGTTCTTC. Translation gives CSVPWGGQAEQFF.

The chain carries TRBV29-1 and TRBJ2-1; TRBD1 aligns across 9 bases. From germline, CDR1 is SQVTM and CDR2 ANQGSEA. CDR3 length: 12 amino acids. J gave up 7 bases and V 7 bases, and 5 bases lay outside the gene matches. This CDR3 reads CSGGQGLNEQFF. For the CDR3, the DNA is TGCAGCGGGGGACAGGGTTTGAATGAGCAGTTCTTC.

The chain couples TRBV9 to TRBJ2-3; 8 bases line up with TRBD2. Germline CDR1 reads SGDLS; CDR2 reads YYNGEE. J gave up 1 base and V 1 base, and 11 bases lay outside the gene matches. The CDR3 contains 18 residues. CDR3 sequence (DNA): TGTGCCAGCAGCGTACGGCCGGGGGGGAGCGGGGGCACAGATACGCAGTATTTT. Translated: CASSVRPGGSGGTDTQYF.

Here the CDR3 DNA reads TGTGCCAGCAGCTTGGTGTTGATGGGGGCTAGCAATCAGCCCCAGCATTTT. Its protein product is CASSLVLMGASNQPQHF. J is TRBJ1-5 and V is TRBV5-8; maybe TRBD1 (6 bases). This CDR3 region has 17 residues. CDR1 SGHTS and CDR2 YDEGEE come from the germline V gene. V shed 0 bases and J shed 0 bases, with 13 bases lying between them.

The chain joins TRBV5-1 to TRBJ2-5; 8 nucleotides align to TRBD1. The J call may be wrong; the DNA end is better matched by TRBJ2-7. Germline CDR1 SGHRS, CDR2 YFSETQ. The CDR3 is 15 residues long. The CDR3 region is CASSLEWTGNYEQYF. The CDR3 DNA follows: TGCGCCAGCAGCTTGGAATGGACAGGGAACTACGAGCAGTACTTC.

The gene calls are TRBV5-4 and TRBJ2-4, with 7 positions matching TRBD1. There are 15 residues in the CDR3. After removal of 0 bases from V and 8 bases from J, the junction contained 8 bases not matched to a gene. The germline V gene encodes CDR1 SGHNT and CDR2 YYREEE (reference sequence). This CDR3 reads CASSLAGDRADIQYF. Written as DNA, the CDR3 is TGTGCCAGCAGCTTGGCCGGTGACAGGGCAGACATTCAGTACTTC.

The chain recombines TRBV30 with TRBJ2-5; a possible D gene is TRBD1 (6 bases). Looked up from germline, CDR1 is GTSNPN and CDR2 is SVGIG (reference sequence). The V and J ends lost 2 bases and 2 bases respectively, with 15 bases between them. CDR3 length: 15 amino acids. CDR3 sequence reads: CAWSLGRGWQETQYF. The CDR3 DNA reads TGTGCCTGGAGTCTTGGAAGGGGGTGGCAAGAGACCCAGTACTTC. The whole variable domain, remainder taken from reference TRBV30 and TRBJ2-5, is SQTIHQWPATLVQPVGSPLSLECTVEGTSNPNLYWYRQAAGRGLQLLFYSVGIGQISSEVPQNLSASRPQDRQFILSSKKLLLSDSGFYLCAWSLGRGWQETQYFGPGTRLLVL.

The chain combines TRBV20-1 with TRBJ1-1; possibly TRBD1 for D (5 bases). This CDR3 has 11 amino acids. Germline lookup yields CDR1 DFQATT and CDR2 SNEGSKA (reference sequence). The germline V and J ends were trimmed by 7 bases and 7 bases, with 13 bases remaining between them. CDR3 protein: CSVNSGYEAFF. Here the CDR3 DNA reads TGCAGTGTTAACTCAGGGTATGAAGCTTTCTTT.